This entry is about one T cell receptor beta chain. Its recognized antigen is unknown. Nothing much larger sits one base from this clone, and base qualities are not available. The CDR3 runs 14 residues from the cysteine to the phenylalanine. Of the read, only the CDR3 DNA is kept; its 42 bases are in frame from base 1. This entry belongs to a study of shared clonotypes between healthy human individuals (dated by TCRdb to the early 2020s). Concerning the study at large: A couple of women and a few men aged 18 to 49 years were included in the cohort. For each donor, three plates each were used for CD4 naive and CD4 memory, two plates were used for CD8 naive, and one plate was used for CD8 memory. Blood TCR repertoires of about five healthy adults were deeply sequenced to estimate repertoire size and the extent of clonotype sharing between individuals. To increase sequencing depth and limit assay-specific biases, different laboratories used diverse techniques to prepare libraries and sequence TCR repertoires. Each donor's leukapheresis produced roughly between roughly 0.85 and 10 billion PBMCs.

What the research found in general, with its limitations: Across four donors, approximately 4.9% of naive CD4, more than 3% of naive CD8, around 2.1% of memory CD4, and over 0.35% of memory CD8 clonotypes were shared. Compared with non-shared clonotypes, clonotypes shared by all four sorted-subset donors had higher generation probabilities. Based on pairwise subsampling, the degree of clonotype sharing among donors was expected to be affected by sequencing depth. Incomplete sequencing was indicated by rarefaction of sorted-subset datasets, despite the large sequencing depth. Sampling was limited to blood, and TCR repertoires in tissue likely differ from TCR repertoires in blood. The genetic and exposure-history diversity represented was limited by the small number of donors. Estimated clonotype richness was generally larger for naive than for memory subsets.

Using the deep immunoSEQ assay, TCR CDR3 regions were amplified from genomic DNA by multiplex PCR. For each cell subset, the extracted genomic DNA was distributed evenly across all wells of several immunoSEQ 96-well plates, and each plate served as one replicate. For sorted subsets, each replicate PCR was loaded with about 0.2 ug genomic DNA, equivalent to approximately 27,000 T cell genomes. Purified libraries were measured with a Qubit 3.0 fluorometer, size-checked on a Bioanalyzer 2100, and measured again with the KAPA Library Quantification kit. A separate single-read 150-cycle Illumina NextSeq 550 flow cell was used to sequence each immunoSEQ 96-well plate. As for the original processing: Because only junctional sequences without quality scores were contained in the immunoSEQ output, filtering matching that applied to full-length reads could not be performed. Sequences were annotated with PyIR, a Python wrapper for IgBLAST v1.9, and V/J genes and CDR3 were assigned using IMGT germline references. Reads with weak V/J assignments (E-value above 1e-6), missing CDR3, stop codons, out-of-frame junctions, or ambiguous translated residues were removed. A V3J clonotype was defined by an identical inferred V gene, J gene, and CDR3 amino acid sequence. Percentage overlap between repertoires was computed as shared unique clonotypes divided by the size of the smaller repertoire. Repertoire richness was assessed with RTK rarefaction, the Chao1 estimator, and Recon v2.1 estimates of unobserved clonotypes. For all TCRbeta clonotypes obtained by the gDNA method from a few donors, generation probabilities were computed with OLGA. TCRdb took this table from immuneACCESS and kept in-frame rearrangements with V and J called. Such tables lack part of the clones; where checked against another copy, unresolved V genes explain under half of the gap, and the rest is unexplained. The DNA gave D and trimming, while V, J and clone size come from that table. Within this sample are 2,500,000 or so clones, with over 85% of them counted one time only. The ten largest account for roughly 0.39% of the sample.

Healthy HIV-negative adults with no recently reported acute infections or vaccinations were included as donors. Every donor was a Caucasian adult residing in Nashville, Tennessee, USA. CD4+ T cells were enriched by magnetic negative selection, after which naive cells were positively selected on CD45RA and the negative fraction was taken as the memory subset. Blood was collected by leukapheresis, and PBMCs were isolated by Ficoll-Histopaque density gradient centrifugation and then cryopreserved in liquid nitrogen vapor phase. Analytical flow cytometry was used to check the purity and quantity of every magnetically sorted T cell population. From each sorted fraction, genomic DNA was isolated and quantified by UV absorbance on a Nanodrop 2000c.

The sequence derives from a man aged 18 to 35 in good health. Some clones in this sample may be carry-over from other donors' samples. The chain is made from TRBV21-1 and TRBJ1-1. TRBV21-1 is a pseudogene. Sequenced sample: naive CD4+ T cells from PBMCs. The cell subset or site label corresponds to: CD45RA+ positively selected. The DNA reads as follows: TGTGCCAGCAGCTACCGACGGAGGAACACTGAAGCTTTCTTT. Translated, it reads CASSYRRRNTEAFF.